This entry lists 19 T cell receptor beta chains sequenced from one sample in a study of identical twins. Each CDR3 protein gets one entry after TCRdb re-called the 5' RACE reads with MiXCR. This sample yields hundreds of thousands of distinct CDR3 sequences, of which more than 6.5% are seen a single time; roughly 0.97% belongs to the top ten. Separately, the same data were catalogued under a study of yellow fever vaccine responses in identical twins.

Source material: PBMCs. The receptors shown here come from a woman aged 18 to 35 in good health.

This clonotype was recorded a few times. The chain uses TRBV5-1 and TRBJ2-6, with TRBD1 identical over 8 bases. Germline CDR1 reads SGHRS; CDR2 reads YFSETQ. With 9 bases clipped from V and 3 bases from J, the junction kept 8 bases outside the gene matches. This CDR3 contains 15 residues. CDR3 in DNA: TGCGCCACCCGGACAGGGTACTTTGGGGCCAACGTCCTGACTTTC. Amino acid sequence: CATRTGYFGANVLTF.

This clonotype was picked up a small number of times. V usage is TRBV29-1 and J usage is TRBJ2-1; D not certain. This CDR3 has 12 amino acids. Germline-derived CDR1 and CDR2 are SQVTM and ANQGSEA. Trimming took 3 bases from V and 6 from J, leaving 9 bases between them. CDR3 nucleotides: TGCAGCGTTGATGTATCGGGCAATGAGCAGTTCTTC. Its protein product is CSVDVSGNEQFF.

This clonotype was counted at least ten times. The V call is TRBV4-2, the J call TRBJ2-3; weak D call: TRBD1 (6 bases). The CDR3 totals 14 residues. CDR1 and CDR2 (germline): LGHNA, YNFKEQ. V dropped 0 bases and J dropped 6 bases, with 10 bases sitting between them. CDR3 region: CASSQEWGRDTQYF. CDR3 sequence (DNA): TGTGCCAGCAGCCAAGAGTGGGGGCGGGATACGCAGTATTTT.

This clonotype was seen a few times. V is TRBV19 and J is TRBJ1-5, with 9 bases aligning to TRBD1. Germline loops: CDR1 LNHDA, CDR2 SQIVND (reference sequence). The CDR3 spans 14 residues. J lost 2 bases, V lost 10 bases, and 6 bases had no gene match. The DNA for the CDR3 is TGTGCCACCGAGCGGACAGGGGGCAATCAGCCCCAGCATTTT. Translating gives CATERTGGNQPQHF.

This chain links TRBV5-1 with TRBJ2-3, with TRBD1 as a possible D gene (6 bases). The CDR3 loop spans 16 amino acids. The V and J ends lost 4 bases and 2 bases respectively, with 17 bases between them. Germline V lookup: CDR1 SGHRS, CDR2 YFSETQ. The CDR3 region has the DNA TGCGCCAGCAGCAGACCATCGGGACAACTCACAGATACGCAGTATTTT. Translating it yields CASSRPSGQLTDTQYF.

This clonotype was seen repeatedly, ten times or more. The V call is TRBV12-3 or TRBV12-4, the J call TRBJ2-1; D is possibly TRBD2 (6 bases). V was shortened by 5 bases and J by 9 bases, with 17 bases between the two germline ends. This CDR3 region has 14 residues. As DNA, the CDR3 is TGTGCCAGCAGTCTGCGGGATAGGGCCCCTGAGCAGTTCTTC. Translated: CASSLRDRAPEQFF.

The J gene is TRBJ1-3, the V gene TRBV7-2; D is unclear. The CDR3 is 15 amino acids. V was trimmed by 1 base and J by 2 bases, leaving 9 bases between them. Germline loops: CDR1 SGHTA, CDR2 FQGNSA. DNA of the CDR3: TGTGCCAGCAGCTTAGGGGCAGAAACTGGAAACACCATATATTTT. It yields the protein CASSLGAETGNTIYF.

The chain combines TRBV5-1 with TRBJ2-2; D is unresolved. The ends were cut back, 0 bases at V and 9 bases at J, with 9 bases in the middle. In germline, CDR1 is SGHRS, CDR2 YFSETQ. This CDR3 contains 13 residues. Here the CDR3 reads CASSLEWARELFF. The CDR3 DNA is TGCGCCAGCAGCTTGGAATGGGCGAGGGAGCTGTTTTTT.

J is TRBJ2-1 and V is TRBV5-1; TRBD2 matches 8 bases. The CDR3 has 14 residues. Germline V CDR1 and CDR2: SGHRS, YFSETQ. V shed 1 base, J shed 5 bases, and the junction held 2 bases outside the gene matches. CDR3 sequence (DNA): TGCGCCAGCAGCTTGTTCGGGGGGGACAATGAGCAGTTCTTC. Translation gives CASSLFGGDNEQFF.

This clonotype was picked up many times. The chain joins TRBV12-3 or TRBV12-4 to TRBJ2-2; D is perhaps TRBD2 (6 bases). V was cut by 6 bases and J by 1 base, with 12 bases left in between. CDR3 length: 15 residues. The CDR3 sequence: CASSPGRGNTGELFF. The CDR3, as DNA: TGTGCCAGCAGCCCCGGGAGAGGGAACACCGGGGAGCTGTTTTTT.

The genes are TRBV9 and TRBJ1-6; no reliable D call. Germline-derived CDR1 and CDR2 are SGDLS and YYNGEE. The V end lost 3 bases, the J end lost 10 bases, and 11 bases lay between the germline ends. The CDR3 loop spans 13 amino acids. The CDR3 DNA is TGTGCCAGCAGCGGGGCTCCGAGCTCACCCCTCCACTTT. This translates into CASSGAPSSPLHF.

This clonotype was detected a few times. The CDR3: CASSFDRVKTQYF. DNA for the CDR3: TGTGCCAGCAGCTTTGACAGGGTGAAGACCCAGTACTTC. The V and J genes are TRBV7-2 and TRBJ2-5, with 7 bases aligning to TRBD1. Germline V gives CDR1 SGHTA, CDR2 FQGNSA. This CDR3 has 13 residues. The V and J ends lost 3 bases and 6 bases, in that order; junction bases with no gene match: 4.

The chain employs TRBV7-8 and TRBJ2-7; perhaps TRBD2 as D (5 bases). CDR1 and CDR2 (germline): SGHVS, FQNEAQ. The germline V and J ends were trimmed by 1 base and 9 bases, with 22 bases remaining between them. The CDR3 covers 16 residues. CDR3 bases: TGTGCCAGCAGCTTAGACCCCACAACCCGAAGGACTGGGCAGTACTTC. Translation gives CASSLDPTTRRTGQYF.

This clonotype was picked up a small number of times. The chain is built from TRBV4-3 and TRBJ2-7; TRBD2 agrees at 9 bases. Germline loops: CDR1 LGHNA, CDR2 YSLEER. The CDR3 covers 16 residues. Trimming at V came to 4 bases and at J to 1 base, leaving 8 bases not matched to a gene. CDR3 region: CASSLNPSGTSYEQYF. The CDR3 DNA is TGCGCCAGCAGCCTCAACCCTAGCGGGACTTCCTACGAGCAGTACTTC.

This chain connects TRBV12-3 or TRBV12-4 to TRBJ2-3; D unclear. The CDR3 is 14 amino acids. V was trimmed by 4 bases and J by 10 bases, leaving 18 bases between them. The CDR3 nucleotides read TGTGCCAGCAGTTCGGATTCCCTTTTTGAGGCGCAGTATTTT. Encoded protein: CASSSDSLFEAQYF.

This clonotype has a handful of counts. The chain recombines TRBV7-2 with TRBJ2-4; no firm D call. With 4 bases removed from V and 2 bases from J, the gap between germline ends came to 6 bases. CDR1 SGHTA and CDR2 FQGNSA come from the germline V gene. The CDR3 runs to 13 residues. Here the CDR3 DNA reads TGTGCCAGCAGCTCGTACCCCAAAAACATTCAGTACTTC. Encoded protein: CASSSYPKNIQYF.

This clonotype occurred many times. The chain recombines TRBV7-2 with TRBJ1-5; no clear D gene. The CDR3 covers 16 residues. Trimming removed 1 base from V and 0 bases from J, with 10 bases in between. The germline gives CDR1 SGHTA, CDR2 FQGNSA. CDR3 sequence reads: CASSLEGGYSNQPQHF. The CDR3 nucleotides read TGTGCCAGCAGCTTAGAGGGAGGATATAGCAATCAGCCCCAGCATTTT.

The CDR3 DNA follows: TGTGCCAGCAGCCCTCGACAGCCTGAAGCTTTCTTT. It encodes CASSPRQPEAFF. The gene calls are TRBV7-8 and TRBJ1-1, with TRBD1 as a possible D gene (5 bases). The CDR3 loop spans 12 amino acids. CDR1 is SGHVS and CDR2 is FQNEAQ in the germline V gene. Trimming left V 5 bases short and J 6 bases short, with 10 bases between.

The chain uses TRBV25-1 and TRBJ2-2; TRBD1 is a possible D gene (5 bases). The V gene lost 9 bases and the J gene lost 6 bases, with 8 bases spanning the gap. The germline V gene has CDR1 MGHDK and CDR2 SYGVNS. This CDR3 comprises 11 residues. CDR3 in amino acids: CASRRAGELFF. The CDR3 DNA is TGTGCCAGTCGCAGGGCCGGGGAGCTGTTTTTT.